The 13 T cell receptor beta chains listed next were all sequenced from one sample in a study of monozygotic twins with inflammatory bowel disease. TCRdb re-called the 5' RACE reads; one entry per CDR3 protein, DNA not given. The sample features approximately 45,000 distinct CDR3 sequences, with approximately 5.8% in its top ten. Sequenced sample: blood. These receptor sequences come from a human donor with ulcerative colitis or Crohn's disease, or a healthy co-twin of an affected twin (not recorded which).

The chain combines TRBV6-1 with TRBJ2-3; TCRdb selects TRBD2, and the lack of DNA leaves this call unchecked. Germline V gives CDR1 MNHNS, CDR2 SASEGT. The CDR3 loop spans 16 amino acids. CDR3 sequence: CASSGRLASSTDTQYF.

CDR3 loop: CASSVLAGFPSTDTQYF. The rearrangement links TRBV2 to TRBJ2-3; TCRdb outputs TRBD2, but without DNA this stays unchecked. Germline V gene data show CDR1 as SNHLY and CDR2 as FYNNEI. This CDR3 spans 17 amino acids.

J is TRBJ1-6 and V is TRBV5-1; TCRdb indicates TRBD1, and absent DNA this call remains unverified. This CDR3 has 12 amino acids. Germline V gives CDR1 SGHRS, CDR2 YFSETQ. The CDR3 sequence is CASSKDSPALHF.

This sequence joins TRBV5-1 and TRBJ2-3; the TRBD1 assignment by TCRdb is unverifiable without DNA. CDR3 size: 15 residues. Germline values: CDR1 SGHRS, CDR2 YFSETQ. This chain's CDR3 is CASSFVTGPTDTQYF.

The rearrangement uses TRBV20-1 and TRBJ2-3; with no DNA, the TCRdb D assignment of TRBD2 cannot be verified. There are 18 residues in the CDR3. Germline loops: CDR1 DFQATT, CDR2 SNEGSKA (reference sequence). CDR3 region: CSARVPRSGTSLSDTQYF.

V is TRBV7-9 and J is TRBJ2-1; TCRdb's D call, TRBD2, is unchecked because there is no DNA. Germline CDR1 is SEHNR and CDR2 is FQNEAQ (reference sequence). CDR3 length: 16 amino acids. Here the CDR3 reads CASSLAQGRAMGEQFF. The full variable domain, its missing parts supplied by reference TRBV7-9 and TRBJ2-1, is DTGVSQNPRHKITKRGQNVTFRCDPISEHNRLYWYRQTLGQGPEFLTYFQNEAQLEKSRLLSDRFSAERPKGSFSTLEIQRTEQGDSAMYLCASSLAQGRAMGEQFFGPGTRLTVL.

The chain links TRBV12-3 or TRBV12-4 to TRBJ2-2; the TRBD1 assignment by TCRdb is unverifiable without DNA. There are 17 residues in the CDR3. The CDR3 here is CASSFPLIGQGDGELFF.

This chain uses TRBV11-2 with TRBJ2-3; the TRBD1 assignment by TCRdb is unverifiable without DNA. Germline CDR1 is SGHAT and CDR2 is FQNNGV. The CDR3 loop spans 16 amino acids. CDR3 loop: CASSPGQIPSRDTQYF.

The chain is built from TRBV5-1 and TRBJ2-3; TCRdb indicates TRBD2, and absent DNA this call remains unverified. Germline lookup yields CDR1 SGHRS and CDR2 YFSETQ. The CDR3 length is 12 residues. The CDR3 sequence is CASRRGTDTQYF. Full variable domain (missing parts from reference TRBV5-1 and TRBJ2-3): KAGVTQTPRYLIKTRGQQVTLSCSPISGHRSVSWYQQTPGQGLQFLFEYFSETQRNKGNFPGRFSGRQFSNSRSEMNVSTLELGDSALYLCASRRGTDTQYFGPGTRLTVL.

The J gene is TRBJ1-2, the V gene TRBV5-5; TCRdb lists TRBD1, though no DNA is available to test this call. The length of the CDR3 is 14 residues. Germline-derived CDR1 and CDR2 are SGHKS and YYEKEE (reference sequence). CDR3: CASSTQGANYGYTF.

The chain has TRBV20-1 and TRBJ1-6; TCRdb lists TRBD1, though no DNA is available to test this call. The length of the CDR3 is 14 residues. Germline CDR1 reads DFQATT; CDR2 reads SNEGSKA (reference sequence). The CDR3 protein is CSARPGQYNSPLHF.

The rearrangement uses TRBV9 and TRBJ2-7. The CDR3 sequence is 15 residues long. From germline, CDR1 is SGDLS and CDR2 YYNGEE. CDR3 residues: CASSVASASSYEQYF. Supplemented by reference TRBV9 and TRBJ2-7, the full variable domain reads DSGVTQTPKHLITATGQRVTLRCSPRSGDLSVYWYQQSLDQGLQFLIQYYNGEERAKGNILERFSAQQFPDLHSELNLSSLELGDSALYFCASSVASASSYEQYFGPGTRLTVT.

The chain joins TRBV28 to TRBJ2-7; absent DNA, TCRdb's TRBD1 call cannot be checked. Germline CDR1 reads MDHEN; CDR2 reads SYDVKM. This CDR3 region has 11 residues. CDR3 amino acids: CASWDGYEQYF.